These T cell receptor beta chains were read from a single sample in a study of spatial heterogeneity in lung cancer. TCRdb fed the 5' RACE reads into MiXCR, producing one record per CDR3 protein. The repertoire holds 50,000 or so distinct CDR3 sequences, 10% to 15% seen once, with approximately 30% in the top ten. The sample consisted of PBMCs, taken at follow-up. These receptors were collected from a male donor with early-stage non-small cell lung cancer. Each CDR3 is given without its conserved first and last residue. The order of the fields is clone size, J gene, V gene, CDR3 protein. Not every row has a clone size; where given, it reads once, few, many or a size class.

>many|TRBJ2-7|TRBV19
ASSPVPTYEQY
>NA|TRBJ2-1|TRBV7-2
ASSEAGGPYNEQF
>many|TRBJ1-2|TRBV12-3/TRBV12-4
ASSFKDNYGYT
>few|TRBJ1-2|TRBV6-5
ASSYARVSYGYT
>few|TRBJ2-1|TRBV20-1
SARDPSSSYNEQF
>many|TRBJ2-5|TRBV7-8
ASSRSAGGPVETQY
>many|TRBJ2-1|TRBV19
ASTLGTSMRNEQF
>few|TRBJ1-2|TRBV12-3/TRBV12-4
ASSYPGFNYGYT
>NA|TRBJ2-7|TRBV29-1
SVGDYKPSYEQY
>many|TRBJ1-3|TRBV6-6
ASSYRTRQFSGNTIY
>NA|TRBJ1-1|TRBV21-1
ASSSTGVPNTEAF
>few|TRBJ2-7|TRBV12-3/TRBV12-4
ASSFSSGGYEQY
>many|TRBJ2-1|TRBV29-1
SAGGPGNEQF
>many|TRBJ1-3|TRBV7-2
ASSLGTGSGNTIY
>many|TRBJ2-1|TRBV28
ASSSSGASYNEQF
>many|TRBJ2-7|TRBV29-1
SVGTGTYEQY
>many|TRBJ2-1|TRBV18
ASSPGLGRNEQF
>few|TRBJ1-1|TRBV5-1
ASSLERGASEAF
>few|TRBJ2-7|TRBV6-5
ASSYRRFGYEQY
>once|TRBJ2-5|TRBV20-1
SPDRDQETQY
>many|TRBJ2-7|TRBV28
ASSRTGRKSQY
>many|TRBJ2-7|TRBV25-1
ASSEVDRSYEQY
>NA|TRBJ2-3|TRBV5-1
ASRFDSPDTQY
>few|TRBJ2-7|TRBV20-1
SAPPAGYHEQY
>many|TRBJ2-3|TRBV7-9
ASSSDSLEQY
>many|TRBJ2-2|TRBV11-2
ATKGTSGYTGELF
>few|TRBJ2-1|TRBV9
ASSASGTGDNEQF
>many|TRBJ1-1|TRBV20-1
SARPGQGSTEAF
>few|TRBJ2-1|TRBV6-5
ASSPGTNTYNEQF
>NA|TRBJ2-1|TRBV20-1
SAWTSGTDEQF
>many|TRBJ2-7|TRBV7-9
ASSSSRVRGYEQY
>many|TRBJ1-2|TRBV3-1
ASSQPGTLYGYT
>many|TRBJ2-7|TRBV5-1
ASSPQGTGTYEQY
>NA|TRBJ2-7|TRBV11-2
ASSSGQGTYEQY
>many|TRBJ2-1|TRBV20-1
SARDAISSSYNEQF
>few|TRBJ2-1|TRBV7-2
ASSFPTIYNEQF
>NA|TRBJ1-1|TRBV29-1
SVKQGAAF
>many|TRBJ2-5|TRBV12-3/TRBV12-4
ASSSGQLQETQY
>NA|TRBJ1-6|TRBV7-2
ASSLQNSPLH
>NA|TRBJ2-1|TRBV7-9
ASTFLGGPVNEQF
>few|TRBJ2-1|TRBV7-9
ASSRDSLEQF
>many|TRBJ1-5|TRBV19
ASSGEINQPQH
>NA|TRBJ2-3|TRBV10-3
AISDLASDTQY
>many|TRBJ2-6|TRBV6-1
ASQGRSSGANVLT
>few|TRBJ1-5|TRBV7-2
ASSQTGPLNQPQH
>few|TRBJ1-2|TRBV25-1
ASSERRGLTVSGYT
>NA|TRBJ2-5|TRBV27
ASSSTGTGSETQY
>NA|TRBJ2-5|TRBV18
ASSPQSLQETQY
>many|TRBJ1-1|TRBV7-2
ASSPLRGTEAF
>NA|TRBJ1-3|TRBV11-2
ASSLNRGRGNTIY